The table lists the clone carrying this T cell receptor beta chain with a few counts. What it binds is not known. These data belong to a study of blood T cells in healthy people across ages. Whole-study findings and limits: Underestimates were what the diversity estimates from one million T cells were considered to be.

It was with a sample-barcoded 5' primer and a J-beta primer mix that a second PCR of roughly 7 to 12 cycles was run. One entry per CDR3 protein results from TCRdb running MiXCR on the 5' RACE reads. Among roughly 790,000 distinct CDR3 sequences listed, approximately 43% were seen once. The donors, all healthy, were Caucasians living in Russia, aged about 6 to 95. The CDR3 length is 13 residues. Germline V gene data show CDR1 as SQVTM and CDR2 as ANQGSEA. V lost 4 bases and J 4 bases, leaving 11 bases between the germline ends. Sequenced: blood. The clonotype comes from a woman aged 55-75 years in good health. This sequence joins TRBV29-1 and TRBJ1-5; D gene ambiguous. This CDR3 is CSVAPGTNQPQHF. The CDR3 region has the DNA TGCAGCGTTGCCCCAGGAACGAATCAGCCCCAGCATTTT.